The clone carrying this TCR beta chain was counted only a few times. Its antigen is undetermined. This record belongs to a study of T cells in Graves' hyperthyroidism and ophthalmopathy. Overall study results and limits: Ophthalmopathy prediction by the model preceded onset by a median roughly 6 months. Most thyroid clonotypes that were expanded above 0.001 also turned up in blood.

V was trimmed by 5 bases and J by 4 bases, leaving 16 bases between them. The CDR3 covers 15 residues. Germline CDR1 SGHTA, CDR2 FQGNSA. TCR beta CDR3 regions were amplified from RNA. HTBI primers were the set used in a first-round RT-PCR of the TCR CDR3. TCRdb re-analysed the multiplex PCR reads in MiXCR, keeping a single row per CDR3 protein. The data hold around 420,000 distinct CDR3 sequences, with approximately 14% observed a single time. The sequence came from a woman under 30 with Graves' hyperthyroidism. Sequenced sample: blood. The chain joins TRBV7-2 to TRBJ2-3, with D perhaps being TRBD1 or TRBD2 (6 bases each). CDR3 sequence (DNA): TGTGCCAGCAGCCTAGGGGGAGGCGTCGCAGATACGCAGTATTTT. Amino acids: CASSLGGGVADTQYF.